The 17 T cell receptor beta chains below come from one sample, sequenced in a study of identical twins (dated by TCRdb to 2016 to 2017). The library relied on 5' RACE. Sequencing was carried out with an Illumina HiSeq 2000. TCRdb cleaned the public reads at Q25 with fastp, built clones with MiXCR and kept in-frame beta chains. Identical CDR3 proteins give one entry, which carries the most common genes and DNA. Here the sample has about 700,000 distinct CDR3 sequences; over 8.5% occur a single time. The ten largest clones capture around 0.98% of the sample. These data are also associated with another study on yellow fever vaccine responses in identical twins.

Sequencing used PBMCs. The receptors originated from a woman aged 18 to 35 in good health.

This clonotype was detected many times. The chain uses TRBV7-2 and TRBJ2-3; 7 nucleotides agree with TRBD1. In germline, CDR1 is SGHTA, CDR2 FQGNSA. The V and J ends lost 4 bases and 2 bases, in that order; junction bases with no gene match: 3. The CDR3 extends over 14 amino acids. The CDR3 here is CASSWGTDTDTQYF. As DNA, the CDR3 is TGTGCCAGCAGCTGGGGGACAGACACAGATACGCAGTATTTT.

The table lists this clonotype with a few counts. The chain is built from TRBV5-1 and TRBJ2-1, with TRBD2 as a possible D gene (6 bases). The CDR3 has 14 amino acids. In germline, CDR1 is SGHRS, CDR2 YFSETQ. V was clipped by 4 bases and J by 4 bases, with 12 bases between them. CDR3: CASSTGTQYNEQFF. The CDR3 coding sequence is TGCGCCAGCAGCACCGGGACTCAATACAATGAGCAGTTCTTC.

This clonotype has only a few counts. This chain connects TRBV9 to TRBJ2-3; the match to TRBD2 covers 14 bases. Germline lookup yields CDR1 SGDLS and CDR2 YYNGEE. Trimming at V came to 4 bases and at J to 2 bases, leaving 6 bases not matched to a gene. The CDR3 consists of 17 residues. The CDR3 region is CASSNGLAGGPTDTQYF. The CDR3 DNA is TGTGCCAGCAGCAACGGACTAGCGGGAGGCCCCACAGATACGCAGTATTTT.

The V gene is TRBV27, the J gene TRBJ2-3; D tentatively reads TRBD1 or TRBD2 (5 bases each). Germline CDR1 is MNHEY and CDR2 is SMNVEV (reference sequence). V lost 7 bases and J lost 0, with 11 bases in between. This CDR3 contains 14 residues. The CDR3 sequence is CASTWGRSTDTQYF. The CDR3, as DNA: TGTGCCAGCACTTGGGGGAGAAGCACAGATACGCAGTATTTT.

At least ten counts were recorded for this clonotype. The rearrangement uses TRBV7-9 and TRBJ2-1; TRBD2 aligns across 11 bases. The CDR3 loop spans 15 amino acids. Germline V gene data show CDR1 as SEHNR and CDR2 as FQNEAQ (reference sequence). Trimming at V came to 5 bases and at J to 8 bases, leaving 8 bases not matched to a gene. Here the CDR3 reads CASSPNSGRADEQFF. CDR3 DNA sequence: TGTGCCAGCAGCCCGAATAGCGGGAGGGCCGATGAGCAGTTCTTC. Supplemented by reference TRBV7-9 and TRBJ2-1, the full variable domain reads DTGVSQNPRHKITKRGQNVTFRCDPISEHNRLYWYRQTLGQGPEFLTYFQNEAQLEKSRLLSDRFSAERPKGSFSTLEIQRTEQGDSAMYLCASSPNSGRADEQFFGPGTRLTVL.

This clonotype was counted between two and nine times. V is TRBV5-6 and J is TRBJ2-7, with 7 bases lining up with TRBD2. This CDR3 spans 15 amino acids. The V and J ends lost 0 bases and 1 base, in that order; junction bases with no gene match: 4. CDR1 and CDR2 (germline): SGHDT, YYEEEE. CDR3 DNA sequence: TGTGCCAGCAGCTTGGACAGCGGGGAATCCTACGAGCAGTACTTC. Protein product: CASSLDSGESYEQYF.

This clonotype showed up just a few times. The gene calls are TRBV10-3 and TRBJ2-7; either TRBD1 or TRBD2 may supply D (5 bases each). CDR3 length: 12 residues. V lost 8 bases, J lost 0 bases, and 8 bases lay in between. Germline CDR1 is ENHRY and CDR2 is SYGVKD. Here the CDR3 reads CAIGGDSYEQYF. The CDR3 coding sequence is TGTGCCATCGGGGGAGACTCCTACGAGCAGTACTTC.

This clonotype was counted at least ten times. This rearrangement joins TRBV29-1 to TRBJ2-5, with D hard to call. Between the trimmed V and J ends, which lost 3 bases and 0 bases, there was a span of 8 bases. Germline CDR1 and CDR2: SQVTM and ANQGSEA. The CDR3 loop spans 13 amino acids. The CDR3 DNA reads as TGCAGCGTTGAGAACCCGTACCAAGAGACCCAGTACTTC. Translating gives CSVENPYQETQYF.

The CDR3 sequence: CASAGTGGNQPQHF. In DNA, the CDR3 is TGTGCCAGCGCGGGGACAGGGGGCAATCAGCCCCAGCATTTT. V and J are TRBV12-3 or TRBV12-4 and TRBJ1-5; 10 nucleotides agree with TRBD1. The CDR3 consists of 14 residues. The V gene end was trimmed by 8 bases and the J gene end by 2 bases; junction bases not matched to a gene: 3.

V and J are TRBV4-1 and TRBJ2-7, with 10 bases that match TRBD1. The V and J ends lost 5 bases and 2 bases, in that order; junction bases with no gene match: 6. The CDR3 sequence is 15 residues long. CDR1 is MGHRA and CDR2 is YSYEKL in the germline V gene. The CDR3 sequence is CASSTTTGGTYEQYF. The CDR3 nucleotides read TGCGCCAGCAGCACTACGACAGGGGGCACCTACGAGCAGTACTTC.

The V gene is TRBV5-1, the J gene TRBJ2-5; TRBD2 is a possible D gene (6 bases). V shed 0 bases and J shed 5 bases, with 11 bases lying between them. Germline CDR1 SGHRS, CDR2 YFSETQ. CDR3 length: 14 residues. For the CDR3, the DNA is TGCGCCAGCAGCTTGGACCCGGCGGGGGAGACCCAGTACTTC. Translating gives CASSLDPAGETQYF. The full variable domain, its missing parts supplied by reference TRBV5-1 and TRBJ2-5, is KAGVTQTPRYLIKTRGQQVTLSCSPISGHRSVSWYQQTPGQGLQFLFEYFSETQRNKGNFPGRFSGRQFSNSRSEMNVSTLELGDSALYLCASSLDPAGETQYFGPGTRLLVL.

Ten or more counts support this clonotype. The chain combines TRBV4-2 with TRBJ2-5; D is unresolved. There are 13 residues in the CDR3. Germline values: CDR1 LGHNA, CDR2 YNFKEQ. V lost 0 bases and J 0 bases, leaving 2 bases between the germline ends. As DNA, the CDR3 is TGTGCCAGCAGCCAAGAGTACCAAGAGACCCAGTACTTC. Translated, it gives CASSQEYQETQYF.

The chain carries TRBV20-1 and TRBJ2-1; a weak D match, TRBD2 (5 bases). V shed 0 bases and J shed 8 bases, with 17 bases lying between them. CDR1 and CDR2 from the germline V gene are DFQATT and SNEGSKA (reference sequence). The CDR3 is 15 amino acids. The CDR3 DNA sequence: TGCAGTGCTAGAGACCCTTTAAGCGGTCGCGATGAGCAGTTCTTC. It translates to CSARDPLSGRDEQFF.

This chain uses TRBV29-1 with TRBJ1-4; no firm D call. The V end lost 0 bases, the J end lost 8 bases, and 16 bases lay between the germline ends. The CDR3 extends over 15 amino acids. Germline V gene data show CDR1 as SQVTM and CDR2 as ANQGSEA. DNA for the CDR3: TGCAGCGTTGAAGATCTTCGGGGAGAAGGCGAAAAACTGTTTTTT. Translated, it gives CSVEDLRGEGEKLFF.

This clonotype turned up a few times. The V and J genes are TRBV12-3 or TRBV12-4 and TRBJ2-3, with D tentatively TRBD2 (6 bases). Deletions cut 2 bases from V and 5 bases from J, with 11 bases between. The CDR3 length is 14 residues. In DNA form, the CDR3 reads TGTGCCAGCAGTTTACCCAGGAGGGAAGATACGCAGTATTTT. Translation: CASSLPRREDTQYF.

This clonotype was seen at least ten times. The CDR3 reads CSATSVETQYF. DNA for the CDR3: TGCAGCGCGACTAGTGTTGAGACCCAGTACTTC. This chain links TRBV29-1 with TRBJ2-5; a weak D match, TRBD2 (6 bases). This CDR3 has 11 residues. The germline V gene encodes CDR1 SQVTM and CDR2 ANQGSEA. Trimming pared 7 bases from V and 5 bases from J, leaving 11 bases between.

The sample holds a few counts of this clonotype. The chain employs TRBV5-6 and TRBJ1-1; no reliable D call. Deletions cut 1 base from V and 7 bases from J, with 14 bases between. The CDR3 runs to 14 residues. In germline, CDR1 is SGHDT, CDR2 YYEEEE. The CDR3: CASSLRPAALEAFF. The CDR3 bases are TGTGCCAGCAGCTTGCGCCCGGCAGCGCTTGAAGCTTTCTTT.